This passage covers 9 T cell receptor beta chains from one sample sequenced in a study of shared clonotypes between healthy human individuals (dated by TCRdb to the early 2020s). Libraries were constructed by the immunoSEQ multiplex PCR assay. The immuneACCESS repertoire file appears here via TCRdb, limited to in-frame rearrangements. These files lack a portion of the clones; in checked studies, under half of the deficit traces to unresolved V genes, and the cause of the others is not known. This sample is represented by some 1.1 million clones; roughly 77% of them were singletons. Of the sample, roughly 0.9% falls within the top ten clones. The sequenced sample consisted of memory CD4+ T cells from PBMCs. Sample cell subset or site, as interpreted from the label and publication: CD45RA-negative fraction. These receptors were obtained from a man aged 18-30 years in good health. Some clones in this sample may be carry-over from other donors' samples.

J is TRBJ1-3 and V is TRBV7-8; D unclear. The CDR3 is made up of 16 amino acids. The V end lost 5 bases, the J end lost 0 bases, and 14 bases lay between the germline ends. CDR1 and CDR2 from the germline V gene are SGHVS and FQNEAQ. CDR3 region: CASSPLSRASGNTIYF. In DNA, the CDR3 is TGTGCCAGCAGCCCTCTTTCCCGAGCCTCTGGAAACACCATATATTTT.

CDR3: CASSISFGTVRGETQYF. Written as DNA, the CDR3 is TGTGCCAGTAGTATATCCTTTGGGACAGTTAGGGGAGAGACCCAGTACTTC. The chain recombines TRBV19 with TRBJ2-5; 7 bases align to TRBD1. Germline CDR1 is LNHDA and CDR2 is SQIVND (reference sequence). J lost 4 bases, V lost 2 bases, and 13 bases had no gene match. This CDR3 has 17 residues.

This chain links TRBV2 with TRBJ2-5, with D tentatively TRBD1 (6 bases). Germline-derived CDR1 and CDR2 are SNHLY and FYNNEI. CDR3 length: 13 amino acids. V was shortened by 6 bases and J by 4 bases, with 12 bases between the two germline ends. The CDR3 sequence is CASRNTGRETQYF. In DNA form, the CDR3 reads TGTGCCAGCAGGAATACAGGGCGAGAGACCCAGTACTTC.

The CDR3: CASSLAPNEQFF. The CDR3 DNA reads TGCGCCAGCAGCCTGGCCCCCAATGAGCAGTTCTTC. The chain combines TRBV5-1 with TRBJ2-1; D not resolved. V was shortened by 4 bases and J by 6 bases, with 8 bases between the two germline ends. This CDR3 has 12 amino acids. Germline CDR1 and CDR2: SGHRS and YFSETQ.

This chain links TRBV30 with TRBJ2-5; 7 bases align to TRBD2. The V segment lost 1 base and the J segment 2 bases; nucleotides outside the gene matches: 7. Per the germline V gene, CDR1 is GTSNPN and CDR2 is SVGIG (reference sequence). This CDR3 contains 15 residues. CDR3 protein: CAWSAPGLLQETQYF. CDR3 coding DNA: TGTGCCTGGAGTGCTCCGGGACTATTACAAGAGACCCAGTACTTC.

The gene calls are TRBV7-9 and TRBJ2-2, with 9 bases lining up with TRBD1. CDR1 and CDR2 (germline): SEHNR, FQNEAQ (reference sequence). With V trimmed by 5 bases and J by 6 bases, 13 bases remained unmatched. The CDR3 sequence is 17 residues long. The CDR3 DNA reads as TGTGCCAGCAGCCCGGCGGGACAGGGAGGGAAAGCCGGGGAGCTGTTTTTT. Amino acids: CASSPAGQGGKAGELFF. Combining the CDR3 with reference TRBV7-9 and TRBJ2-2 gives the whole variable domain DTGVSQNPRHKITKRGQNVTFRCDPISEHNRLYWYRQTLGQGPEFLTYFQNEAQLEKSRLLSDRFSAERPKGSFSTLEIQRTEQGDSAMYLCASSPAGQGGKAGELFFGEGSRLTVL.

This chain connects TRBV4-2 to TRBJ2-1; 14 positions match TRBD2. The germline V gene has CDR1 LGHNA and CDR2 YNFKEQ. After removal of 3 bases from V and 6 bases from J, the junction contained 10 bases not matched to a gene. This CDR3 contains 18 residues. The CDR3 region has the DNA TGTGCCAGCAGCCAGGGGACTAGCGGGAGAGGGCGTGGCAATGAGCAGTTCTTC. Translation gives CASSQGTSGRGRGNEQFF.

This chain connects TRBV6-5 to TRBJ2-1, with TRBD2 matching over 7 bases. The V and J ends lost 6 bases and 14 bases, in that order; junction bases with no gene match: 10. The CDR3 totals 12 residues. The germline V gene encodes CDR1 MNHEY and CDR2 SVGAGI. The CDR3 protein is CASSSLRGREFF. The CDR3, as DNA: TGTGCCAGCAGCTCCCTCCGGGGGAGGGAGTTCTTC.

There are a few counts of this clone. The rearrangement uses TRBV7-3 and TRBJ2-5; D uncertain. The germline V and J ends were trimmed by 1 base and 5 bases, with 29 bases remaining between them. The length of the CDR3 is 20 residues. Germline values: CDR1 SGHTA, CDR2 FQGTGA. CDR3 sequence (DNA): TGTGCCAGCAGCTTAAAGGGCGGTGGCTCTTTATGTAGGTTGCTGGAGACCCAGTACTTC. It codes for CASSLKGGGSLCRLLETQYF.